The 25 T cell receptor beta chains below were found in one sample sequenced in a study of T cell responses to AZD1222 COVID-19 vaccine (dated by TCRdb to the early 2020s). The label giving this sample's time point can be read as: baseline before first vaccination. Libraries were prepared through the immunoSEQ multiplex PCR assay. TCRdb stores this immuneACCESS table with in-frame sequences only. Part of the clones is absent; in the studies checked, under half of the shortfall reflects unresolved V genes, and no reason is known for the rest. The sample data list tens of thousands of clones, and roughly nine tenths of these were observed just once. About 31% of the sample comes from the top ten. The source was peripheral blood, collected on day 0 of AZD1222 vaccination. The receptors were sampled from an adult in good health.

V usage is TRBV15 and J usage is TRBJ2-3; 11 bases are shared with TRBD2. CDR1 and CDR2 from the germline V gene are LNHNV and YYDKDF (reference sequence). This CDR3 is built from 16 residues. V trimming: 5 bases; J trimming: 0 bases; junction bases outside the gene matches: 4. CDR3 nucleotides: TGTGCCACCAGCGGCTGGACTAGCGGGAGCACAGATACGCAGTATTTT. It is translated as CATSGWTSGSTDTQYF.

The V gene is TRBV2, the J gene TRBJ2-1, with D perhaps matching TRBD2 (6 bases). V was clipped by 5 bases and J by 7 bases, with 18 bases between them. CDR3 size: 15 residues. Germline loops: CDR1 SNHLY, CDR2 FYNNEI. The CDR3 loop reads CASSTPGLVGNEQFF. CDR3 DNA sequence: TGTGCCAGCAGTACCCCGGGACTCGTGGGGAATGAGCAGTTCTTC.

This clone was seen just once. The V and J genes are TRBV5-5 and TRBJ2-5, with D maybe TRBD1 (5 bases). This CDR3 spans 17 amino acids. V lost 3 bases and J lost 5, with 23 bases in between. Per germline, CDR1 SGHKS and CDR2 YYEKEE (reference sequence). The CDR3 coding sequence is TGTGCCAGCAGCTCAAAAACGGGCAGGGTGGGTCAGGAGACCCAGTACTTC. Translating gives CASSSKTGRVGQETQYF. The complete variable domain, with remaining parts taken from reference TRBV5-5 and TRBJ2-5, reads DAGVTQSPTHLIKTRGQQVTLRCSPISGHKSVSWYQQVLGQGPQFIFQYYEKEERGRGNFPDRFSARQFPNYSSELNVNALLLGDSALYLCASSSKTGRVGQETQYFGPGTRLLVL.

V is TRBV19 and J is TRBJ2-7, with unresolved D. The V gene's germline CDR1 is LNHDA and CDR2 SQIVND (reference sequence). V was cut by 9 bases and J by 7 bases, with 10 bases left in between. CDR3 size: 10 residues. CDR3 in DNA: TGTGCCAGCCCCCCGAGGGAGCAGTACTTC. Encoded protein: CASPPREQYF. Filled out from reference TRBV19 and TRBJ2-7, the complete variable domain reads DGGITQSPKYLFRKEGQNVTLSCEQNLNHDAMYWYRQDPGQGLRLIYYSQIVNDFQKGDIAEGYSVSREKKESFPLTVTSAQKNPTAFYLCASPPREQYFGPGTRLTVT.

V usage is TRBV28 and J usage is TRBJ2-7; 8 nucleotides agree with TRBD2. Germline assignment: CDR1 MDHEN and CDR2 SYDVKM. With 6 bases clipped from V and 2 bases from J, the junction kept 9 bases outside the gene matches. CDR3 length: 15 residues. The CDR3 reads CASSAGGATTYEQYF. The CDR3 DNA reads TGTGCCAGCAGCGCCGGGGGGGCTACAACCTACGAGCAGTACTTC.

V is TRBV11-2 and J is TRBJ2-7; D is undetermined. This CDR3 has 11 amino acids. Germline-derived CDR1 and CDR2 are SGHAT and FQNNGV. Trimming left V 4 bases short and J 2 bases short, with 3 bases between. The CDR3 DNA reads TGTGCCAGCAGCTCGACCTACGAGCAGTACTTC. It yields the protein CASSSTYEQYF.

The chain is built from TRBV10-1 and TRBJ2-7; possibly TRBD2 for D (6 bases). The V gene lost 4 bases and the J gene lost 0 bases, with 19 bases spanning the gap. The CDR3 loop spans 17 amino acids. The germline V gene encodes CDR1 WNHNN and CDR2 SYGVQD (reference sequence). DNA for the CDR3: TGCGCCAGCAGTGTTTCCCGGGACTTACTGAGCTCCTACGAGCAGTACTTC. Translated, it gives CASSVSRDLLSSYEQYF.

The chain is built from TRBV5-1 and TRBJ2-1; 8 bases map to TRBD2. The CDR3 extends over 14 amino acids. Germline CDR1 SGHRS, CDR2 YFSETQ. V shed 0 bases, J shed 9 bases, and the junction held 5 bases outside the gene matches. The CDR3, as DNA: TGCGCCAGCAGCTTGGGGCGGGAGGCTGGTGAGCAGTTCTTC. As protein: CASSLGREAGEQFF.

V is TRBV2 and J is TRBJ1-5; maybe TRBD1 (6 bases). This CDR3 has 16 amino acids. V shed 2 bases and J shed 0 bases, with 11 bases lying between them. Germline-derived CDR1 and CDR2 are SNHLY and FYNNEI. DNA of the CDR3: TGTGCCAGCAGTGAAAGCCAGGGGCTTAGCAATCAGCCCCAGCATTTT. It translates to CASSESQGLSNQPQHF. The full variable domain, completed using reference TRBV2 and TRBJ1-5, is EPEVTQTPSHQVTQMGQEVILRCVPISNHLYFYWYRQILGQKVEFLVSFYNNEISEKSEIFDDQFSVERPDGSNFTLKIRSTKLEDSAMYFCASSESQGLSNQPQHFGDGTRLSIL.

The CDR3 nucleotides are TGTGCCAGCAGTTACTCGAATAGGGAAACCTACGAGCAGTACTTC. It yields the protein CASSYSNRETYEQYF. The chain uses TRBV6-5 and TRBJ2-7, with D unresolved. The CDR3 is made up of 15 amino acids. The germline V gene encodes CDR1 MNHEY and CDR2 SVGAGI. V lost 0 bases and J lost 2, with 11 bases in between.

This rearrangement joins TRBV10-3 to TRBJ2-3, with TRBD2 matching over 12 bases. There are 15 residues in the CDR3. Germline V gene data show CDR1 as ENHRY and CDR2 as SYGVKD. The V gene end was trimmed by 4 bases and the J gene end by 8 bases; junction bases not matched to a gene: 7. CDR3 sequence reads: CAISVSSGRVGTQYF. DNA of the CDR3: TGTGCCATCAGTGTTTCTAGCGGGAGGGTCGGTACGCAGTATTTT.

The gene calls are TRBV5-6 and TRBJ1-1; 9 positions match TRBD1. The CDR3 sequence is 16 residues long. Germline trimming cut 4 bases from V and 5 bases from J; bases unmatched to any gene: 12. CDR1 is SGHDT, CDR2 YYEEEE, per germline. CDR3 protein: CASSLWGQGVGTEAFF. The CDR3 region has the DNA TGTGCCAGCAGCCTTTGGGGACAGGGTGTGGGTACTGAAGCTTTCTTT. Full variable domain (outside the CDR3, taken from reference TRBV5-6 and TRBJ1-1): DAGVTQSPTHLIKTRGQQVTLRCSPKSGHDTVSWYQQALGQGPQFIFQYYEEEERQRGNFPDRFSGHQFPNYSSELNVNALLLGDSALYLCASSLWGQGVGTEAFFGQGTRLTVV.

The J gene is TRBJ1-3, the V gene TRBV24-1; no clear D. The V end was cut by 10 bases, the J end by 0 bases, with 18 bases between. Germline CDR1 reads KGHDR; CDR2 reads SFDVKD. The CDR3 has 16 amino acids. CDR3 amino acids: CATIGVSAPSGNTIYF. In DNA form, the CDR3 reads TGTGCCACTATTGGGGTCAGTGCTCCCTCTGGAAACACCATATATTTT.

The chain links TRBV10-2 to TRBJ1-1, with 7 bases identical to TRBD1. From germline, CDR1 is WSHSY and CDR2 SAAADI. The CDR3 covers 15 residues. Unmatched junction bases numbered 13, after V lost 8 bases and J lost 4 bases. In DNA, the CDR3 is TGCGCCAGCGACAGGGCGAAAAAGGCGAGCACTGAAGCTTTCTTT. The encoded protein is CASDRAKKASTEAFF.

CDR3 residues: CASSLGGTESYEQYF. In DNA form, the CDR3 reads TGTGCCAGCAGCTTGGGCGGGACAGAGAGCTACGAGCAGTACTTC. V gene TRBV5-6 combines with J gene TRBJ2-7, with D possibly TRBD1 on 7 matching bases. V gave up 0 bases and J gave up 3 bases, with 13 bases separating them. The CDR3 has 15 residues. From germline, CDR1 is SGHDT and CDR2 YYEEEE.

CDR3 protein: CASGSGAQPQHF. The CDR3 DNA is TGTGCCAGCGGTTCAGGGGCTCAGCCCCAGCATTTT. The chain recombines TRBV6-5 with TRBJ1-5; D perhaps matches TRBD1 (6 bases). The CDR3 is made up of 12 amino acids. Trimming took 8 bases from V and 6 from J, leaving 11 bases between them. Germline assignment: CDR1 MNHEY and CDR2 SVGAGI.

This chain uses TRBV28 with TRBJ2-5; possibly TRBD1 for D (6 bases). V lost 4 bases and J 4 bases, leaving 13 bases between the germline ends. From germline, CDR1 is MDHEN and CDR2 SYDVKM. The CDR3 length is 14 residues. The CDR3 DNA is TGTGCCAGCAGTTCGAGCAACAGGGCAGAGACCCAGTACTTC. Protein: CASSSSNRAETQYF. Together with reference TRBV28 and TRBJ2-5, the CDR3 gives the full variable domain: DVKVTQSSRYLVKRTGEKVFLECVQDMDHENMFWYRQDPGLGLRLIYFSYDVKMKEKGDIPEGYSVSREKKERFSLILESASTNQTSMYLCASSSSNRAETQYFGPGTRLLVL.

The V call is TRBV28, the J call TRBJ2-1; a possible D gene is TRBD2 (5 bases). The CDR3 runs 10 residues. Trimming pared 8 bases from V and 11 bases from J, leaving 10 bases between. The germline V gene encodes CDR1 MDHEN and CDR2 SYDVKM. This CDR3 reads CASEGHKQFF. The CDR3, as DNA: TGTGCCAGCGAGGGCCATAAGCAGTTCTTC.

The chain combines TRBV5-1 with TRBJ2-1; 10 bases fit TRBD2. Germline V gene data show CDR1 as SGHRS and CDR2 as YFSETQ. After removal of 1 base from V and 4 bases from J, the junction contained 14 bases not matched to a gene. There are 19 residues in the CDR3. The CDR3 nucleotides read TGCGCCAGCAGCTTGACAGAACCCATGACTAGCGGGTTTTACAATGAGCAGTTCTTC. Residues: CASSLTEPMTSGFYNEQFF.

This chain joins TRBV3-1 (or the pseudogene TRBV3-2) and TRBJ1-2; no reliable D call. The CDR3 covers 15 residues. With 6 bases removed from V and 8 bases from J, the gap between germline ends came to 22 bases. In germline, CDR1 is LGHDT, CDR2 YNNKEL (reference sequence). The CDR3 sequence: CASSFSGPEWRGYTF. As DNA, the CDR3 is TGTGCCAGCAGTTTCTCCGGGCCGGAATGGAGGGGCTACACCTTC.

The chain uses TRBV29-1 and TRBJ2-1; D gene unclear. Germline assignment: CDR1 SQVTM and CDR2 ANQGSEA. The CDR3 length is 14 residues. Trimming took off 1 base at V and 4 bases at J, with 11 bases between the two ends. This CDR3 reads CSVEARGIYNEQFF. The CDR3 DNA sequence: TGCAGCGTTGAAGCGAGAGGCATTTACAATGAGCAGTTCTTC.

DNA for the CDR3: TGTGCCAGCAGTGAAGAGGGTAGAAATTCACCCCTCCACTTT. Amino acid sequence: CASSEEGRNSPLHF. The chain is built from TRBV2 and TRBJ1-6; no clear D. Trimming removed 1 base from V and 7 bases from J, with 8 bases in between. Germline CDR1 is SNHLY and CDR2 is FYNNEI. There are 14 residues in the CDR3.

This chain connects TRBV7-2 to TRBJ1-3; TRBD1 is a possible D gene (5 bases). This CDR3 has 15 amino acids. Looked up from germline, CDR1 is SGHTA and CDR2 is FQGNSA. V lost 5 bases, J lost 0 bases, and 11 bases lay in between. CDR3 residues: CASSPDTSSGNTIYF. The CDR3 DNA sequence: TGTGCCAGCAGCCCGGACACTAGCTCTGGAAACACCATATATTTT.

The V gene is TRBV5-6, the J gene TRBJ2-7, with 10 bases aligning to TRBD2. The CDR3 contains 16 residues. J lost 3 bases, V lost 4 bases, and 10 bases had no gene match. Germline values: CDR1 SGHDT, CDR2 YYEEEE. The CDR3 DNA sequence: TGTGCCAGCAGCCTCCAACCTAGCGGGAGTCTCTACGAGCAGTACTTC. Its translation is CASSLQPSGSLYEQYF.

The J gene is TRBJ1-1, the V gene TRBV6-5, with D uncertain. The CDR3 sequence is 14 residues long. The V gene lost 7 bases and the J gene lost 0 bases, with 12 bases spanning the gap. CDR1 is MNHEY, CDR2 SVGAGI, per germline. CDR3 protein: CASTAGQVNTEAFF. CDR3 nucleotides: TGTGCCAGCACCGCGGGCCAGGTGAACACTGAAGCTTTCTTT.